One sample yielded the 32 T cell receptor beta chains listed below, sequenced in a study of blood T cell repertoires in COVID-19. Assay used: immunoSEQ multiplex PCR; TCRdb lists only in-frame clones, some missing. The sample carries 280,000 or so clones, around 87% recorded once. Sequencing used peripheral blood. These receptors originate from a woman in her 30s who had recovered from COVID-19.

The V and J genes are TRBV7-2 and TRBJ1-2, with a tentative D call TRBD1 (6 bases). The V and J ends lost 2 bases and 6 bases respectively, with 13 bases between them. This CDR3 has 14 amino acids. The V gene's germline CDR1 is SGHTA and CDR2 FQGNSA. CDR3 DNA sequence: TGTGCCAGCAGCTTATTTGCAGGGGAGAATGGCTACACCTTC. It is translated as CASSLFAGENGYTF. Complete variable domain (other parts from reference TRBV7-2 and TRBJ1-2): GAGVSQSPSNKVTEKGKDVELRCDPISGHTALYWYRQSLGQGLEFLIYFQGNSAPDKSGLPSDRFSAERTGGSVSTLTIQRTQQEDSAVYLCASSLFAGENGYTFGSGTRLTVV.

J is TRBJ2-2 and V is TRBV5-8; weak D call: TRBD2 (6 bases). V was clipped by 0 bases and J by 7 bases, with 10 bases between them. This CDR3 is 14 amino acids long. CDR1 and CDR2 (germline): SGHTS, YDEGEE. The CDR3 DNA sequence: TGTGCCAGCAGCTTGGGGAGGGGCCTCGGGGAGCTGTTTTTT. This translates into CASSLGRGLGELFF.

The V gene is TRBV7-2, the J gene TRBJ2-5; D may be TRBD1 (5 bases). Germline lookup yields CDR1 SGHTA and CDR2 FQGNSA. V gave up 2 bases and J gave up 2 bases, with 6 bases separating them. CDR3 length equals 13 residues. CDR3 nucleotide sequence: TGTGCCAGCAGCTTACCAGGGCAAGAGACCCAGTACTTC. It encodes CASSLPGQETQYF.

The chain couples TRBV3-1 (or the pseudogene TRBV3-2) to TRBJ1-4; 9 bases are shared with TRBD1. Germline V lookup: CDR1 LGHDT, CDR2 YNNKEL (reference sequence). J was trimmed by 5 bases and V by 1 base; bases with no gene match: 5. This CDR3 region has 16 residues. CDR3 coding DNA: TGTGCCAGCAGCCAAGTTTCCGGGACAGGGAATGAAAAACTGTTTTTT. Its translation: CASSQVSGTGNEKLFF.

J is TRBJ1-2 and V is TRBV27, with unresolved D. This CDR3 contains 13 residues. Germline V gene data show CDR1 as MNHEY and CDR2 as SMNVEV (reference sequence). Trimming removed 3 bases at V and 6 bases at J, with 11 bases between. The CDR3 is CASSFRATNGYTF. CDR3 coding DNA: TGTGCCAGCAGTTTTCGGGCGACTAATGGCTACACCTTC.

The CDR3 is CASSPLAGGHNEQFF. CDR3 DNA: TGTGCCAGCAGTCCCCTAGCGGGAGGACACAATGAGCAGTTCTTC. This rearrangement joins TRBV6-5 to TRBJ2-1, with TRBD2 matching 11 bases. Germline V gives CDR1 MNHEY, CDR2 SVGAGI. V dropped 5 bases and J dropped 5; count of bases not matched to a gene: 5. The CDR3 sequence is 15 residues long.

This clone has just a few counts. The rearrangement joins TRBV10-1 to TRBJ2-7; 9 nucleotides align to TRBD1. V lost 3 bases to trimming and J lost 2 bases; unmatched junction nucleotides: 2. Germline values: CDR1 WNHNN, CDR2 SYGVQD (reference sequence). The CDR3 totals 14 residues. CDR3 in DNA: TGCGCCAGCAGTGATACAGGGGGCACCTACGAGCAGTACTTC. This encodes CASSDTGGTYEQYF.

This clone was recorded only once. Additional DNA sequences in this sample encode the identical CDR3. V gene TRBV29-1 combines with J gene TRBJ1-2; unclear D gene. Germline V gene lookup returns CDR1 SQVTM and CDR2 ANQGSEA. V shed 3 bases and J shed 1 base, with 6 bases lying between them. The CDR3 spans 12 residues. The CDR3 region is CSVDRVNYGYTF. The CDR3 DNA reads TGCAGCGTTGATCGGGTTAACTATGGCTACACCTTC.

The rearrangement uses TRBV29-1 and TRBJ2-2; D remains unclear. V was trimmed by 7 bases and J by 1 base, leaving 4 bases between them. The germline CDR1 and CDR2 sequences are SQVTM and ANQGSEA. The CDR3 is made up of 11 amino acids. In DNA form, the CDR3 reads TGCAGCGCTCTGAACACCGGGGAGCTGTTTTTT. This translates into CSALNTGELFF.

The chain uses TRBV30 and TRBJ2-1; 12 bases fit TRBD2. The V gene's germline CDR1 is GTSNPN and CDR2 SVGIG (reference sequence). This CDR3 region has 14 residues. J gave up 8 bases and V 4 bases, and 6 bases lay outside the gene matches. For the CDR3, the DNA is TGTGCCTGGACCCCTAGCGGGGGGGCCTATGAGCAGTTCTTC. Protein product: CAWTPSGGAYEQFF.

The V call is TRBV6-2 or TRBV6-3, the J call TRBJ2-7; 7 bases map to TRBD1. Germline V gene data show CDR1 as MNHEY and CDR2 as SVGEGT. The CDR3 covers 15 residues. V shed 6 bases and J 3 bases; nucleotides not matched to a gene: 11. The CDR3 spells CASSSTGVVFYEQYF. The CDR3 nucleotides are TGTGCCAGCAGCTCCACAGGGGTGGTTTTCTACGAGCAGTACTTC.

This chain connects TRBV7-9 to TRBJ2-4, with D possibly TRBD1 on 6 matching bases. The length of the CDR3 is 14 residues. The germline V gene encodes CDR1 SEHNR and CDR2 FQNEAQ (reference sequence). Trimming stripped 5 bases from V and 5 bases from J, with 13 bases between. The chain's CDR3 is CASSDRDKENIQYF. CDR3 nucleotide sequence: TGTGCCAGCAGCGACCGGGACAAAGAAAACATTCAGTACTTC.

The chain carries TRBV10-3 and TRBJ2-2; weak D call: TRBD1 (6 bases). The germline V and J ends were trimmed by 2 bases and 9 bases, with 10 bases remaining between them. Germline loops: CDR1 ENHRY, CDR2 SYGVKD. This CDR3 has 13 amino acids. The CDR3: CAISEQTGRELFF. The CDR3 coding sequence is TGTGCCATCAGTGAGCAAACAGGGAGGGAGCTGTTTTTT.

This rearrangement joins TRBV4-3 to TRBJ1-2; D gene unclear. Trimming removed 3 bases from V and 4 bases from J, with 15 bases in between. From germline, CDR1 is LGHNA and CDR2 YSLEER. There are 15 residues in the CDR3. CDR3 sequence (DNA): TGCGCCAGCAGCCAGGTGGAGGTACCGGTCTATGGCTACACCTTC. Amino acids: CASSQVEVPVYGYTF.

The CDR3 region is CASSYGTGAGQPQHF. In nucleotides, the CDR3 is TGTGCCAGCAGTTACGGGACAGGGGCGGGTCAGCCCCAGCATTTT. The V and J genes are TRBV6-2 or TRBV6-3 and TRBJ1-5, with 10 bases that match TRBD1. The CDR3 spans 15 residues. Germline V gene data show CDR1 as MNHEY and CDR2 as SVGEGT. With V trimmed by 2 bases and J by 6 bases, 4 bases remained unmatched.

Only a few counts were recorded for this clone. This rearrangement joins TRBV6-5 to TRBJ1-5; D possibly corresponds to TRBD1 (5 bases). Trimming cost V 7 bases and J 10 bases, with 8 bases left between them. From germline, CDR1 is MNHEY and CDR2 SVGAGI. The CDR3 has 10 residues. The CDR3 region has the DNA TGTGCCAGCAACAGGAAACCCCAGCATTTT. Residues: CASNRKPQHF.

This clone was counted a single time. The V call is TRBV18, the J call TRBJ1-4, with D possibly being TRBD1 (6 bases). Germline V lookup: CDR1 KGHSH, CDR2 LQKENI. The germline V and J ends were trimmed by 5 bases and 5 bases, with 12 bases remaining between them. This CDR3 is built from 14 residues. The CDR3 protein is CASSTGTGNEKLFF. The CDR3 DNA sequence: TGTGCCAGCTCAACAGGGACGGGGAATGAAAAACTGTTTTTT.

The V call is TRBV18, the J call TRBJ2-3; TRBD2 aligns across 10 bases. The CDR3 length is 15 residues. Germline loops: CDR1 KGHSH, CDR2 LQKENI. Trimming removed 3 bases from V and 2 bases from J; junction bases left unmatched: 2. CDR3 coding DNA: TGTGCCAGCTCACCGACTAGCGGGCACACAGATACGCAGTATTTT. As protein: CASSPTSGHTDTQYF.

A note on this clone: An end of the junction differs from the germline gene, which may be a read error. J is TRBJ1-4 and V is TRBV2; TRBD1 aligns across 7 bases. CDR3 length equals 15 residues. Germline V gene data show CDR1 as SNHLY and CDR2 as FYNNEI. CDR3 sequence (DNA): TGTGCCAGCAGAGAAGGGGGCGCAACTAATGAAAAACTGTTTTTT. This codes for CASREGGATNEKLFF.

For the CDR3, the DNA is TGTGCCAGCAGCCAAGAACTGGGAGGGACGGGTGGCAATCAGCCCCAGCATTTT. It encodes CASSQELGGTGGNQPQHF. The rearrangement uses TRBV4-2 and TRBJ1-5; a possible D gene is TRBD1 (5 bases). The CDR3 loop spans 18 amino acids. Deletions cut 0 bases from V and 2 bases from J, with 17 bases between. Germline loops: CDR1 LGHNA, CDR2 YNFKEQ.

The genes are TRBV9 and TRBJ1-1, with D maybe TRBD1 (5 bases). Trimming took off 4 bases at V and 6 bases at J, with 19 bases between the two ends. Per the germline V gene, CDR1 is SGDLS and CDR2 is YYNGEE. This CDR3 contains 15 residues. The CDR3 is CASSLISGGGAEAFF. In DNA, the CDR3 is TGTGCCAGCAGCCTCATCTCTGGGGGGGGAGCTGAAGCTTTCTTT.

CDR3 region: CASRFRENYGYTF. The DNA of the CDR3 is TGTGCCAGCAGGTTCCGGGAGAACTATGGCTACACCTTC. The chain joins TRBV2 to TRBJ1-2; D is ambiguous. V lost 6 bases, J lost 2 bases, and 10 bases lay in between. This CDR3 contains 13 residues. CDR1 is SNHLY, CDR2 FYNNEI, per germline.

The chain joins TRBV5-5 to TRBJ1-1, with unresolved D. V was clipped by 4 bases and J by 4 bases, with 11 bases between them. Germline V gene sequence: CDR1 SGHKS, CDR2 YYEKEE (reference sequence). This CDR3 is 13 amino acids long. CDR3 coding DNA: TGTGCCAGCAGCCTATTGCGGGCCACTGAAGCTTTCTTT. Amino acids: CASSLLRATEAFF.

The rearrangement joins TRBV4-1 to TRBJ1-1; no clear D gene. V was trimmed by 1 base and J by 6 bases, leaving 9 bases between them. The length of the CDR3 is 13 residues. Germline CDR1 and CDR2: MGHRA and YSYEKL. The CDR3: CASSQVSGAEAFF. The CDR3 bases are TGCGCCAGCAGCCAAGTTTCTGGAGCTGAAGCTTTCTTT.

CDR3 sequence: CASSGTGTSERYEQYF. CDR3 coding DNA: TGTGCCAGCAGCGGAACCGGGACTAGCGAGAGATACGAGCAGTACTTC. This chain links TRBV21-1 with TRBJ2-7; the DNA was not compared with TRBD2, the D call given in the table. TRBV21-1 is recorded as a pseudogene. CDR3 length equals 16 residues.

This clone was found many times. This CDR3 is also generated by other DNA sequences in the sample. The chain couples TRBV19 to TRBJ1-5; no clear D gene. This CDR3 contains 12 residues. Germline CDR1 and CDR2: LNHDA and SQIVND (reference sequence). Trimming took off 1 base at V and 6 bases at J, with 4 bases between the two ends. CDR3 in DNA: TGTGCCAGTAGTATAGTGCGTCAGCCCCAGCATTTT. Amino acid sequence: CASSIVRQPQHF.

In this sample, this clone turned up once. This rearrangement joins TRBV10-1 to TRBJ1-1; 11 nucleotides align to TRBD1. Germline loops: CDR1 WNHNN, CDR2 SYGVQD (reference sequence). The CDR3 has 13 residues. Unmatched junction bases numbered 8, after V lost 6 bases and J lost 11 bases. CDR3 in DNA: TGCGCCAGCAGCGAACCGGGACAGGGGGTGGCTTTCTTT. Translation: CASSEPGQGVAFF.

V usage is TRBV12-5 and J usage is TRBJ2-1; D is ambiguous. Trimming stripped 2 bases from V and 9 bases from J, with 11 bases between. Germline V gene lookup returns CDR1 LGHNT and CDR2 FRNRAP. The CDR3 has 13 residues. The CDR3 region is CASGLTVAGEQFF. The CDR3 nucleotides read TGTGCTAGTGGTTTGACCGTCGCAGGTGAGCAGTTCTTC.

This clone has only one observation. V gene TRBV19 combines with J gene TRBJ2-1, with a weak D call TRBD2 (6 bases). The CDR3 has 14 amino acids. V lost 4 bases to trimming and J lost 5 bases, with 12 bases between them. CDR1 and CDR2 (germline): LNHDA, SQIVND (reference sequence). CDR3 nucleotide sequence: TGTGCCAGTAGTAGGGGAGGTGGAGACAATGAGCAGTTCTTC. It specifies CASSRGGGDNEQFF.

The chain is built from TRBV2 and TRBJ2-7; D is unresolved. Trimming removed 6 bases at V and 2 bases at J, with 17 bases between. Germline V gives CDR1 SNHLY, CDR2 FYNNEI. The CDR3 has 15 amino acids. CDR3 residues: CASRTNGLGTYEQYF. Here the CDR3 DNA reads TGTGCCAGCAGGACGAATGGGCTGGGCACCTACGAGCAGTACTTC.

The chain employs TRBV2 and TRBJ1-2, with D uncertain. The CDR3 spans 14 residues. CDR1 and CDR2 (germline): SNHLY, FYNNEI. V was trimmed by 1 base and J by 1 base, leaving 7 bases between them. The CDR3 region is CASSEGQNNYGYTF. In DNA form, the CDR3 reads TGTGCCAGCAGTGAAGGTCAGAATAACTATGGCTACACCTTC.

This clone has only a few counts. Additional DNA sequences in this sample encode the identical CDR3. The chain carries TRBV7-9 and TRBJ1-1; D call uncertain. Germline V CDR1 and CDR2: SEHNR, FQNEAQ (reference sequence). There are 13 residues in the CDR3. V was clipped by 1 base and J by 0 bases, with 3 bases between them. This CDR3 is CASSLDMNTEAFF. CDR3 DNA: TGTGCCAGCAGCTTAGATATGAACACTGAAGCTTTCTTT.